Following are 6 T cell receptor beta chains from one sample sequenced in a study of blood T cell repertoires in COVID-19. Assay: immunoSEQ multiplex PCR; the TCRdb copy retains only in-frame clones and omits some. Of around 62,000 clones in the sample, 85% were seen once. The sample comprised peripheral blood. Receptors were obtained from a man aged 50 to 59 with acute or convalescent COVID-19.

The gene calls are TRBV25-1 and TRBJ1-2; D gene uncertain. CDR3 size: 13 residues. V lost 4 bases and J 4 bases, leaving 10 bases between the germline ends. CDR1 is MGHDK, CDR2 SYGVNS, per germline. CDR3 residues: CASSVEEGYGYTF. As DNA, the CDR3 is TGTGCCAGCAGTGTCGAGGAGGGCTATGGCTACACCTTC.

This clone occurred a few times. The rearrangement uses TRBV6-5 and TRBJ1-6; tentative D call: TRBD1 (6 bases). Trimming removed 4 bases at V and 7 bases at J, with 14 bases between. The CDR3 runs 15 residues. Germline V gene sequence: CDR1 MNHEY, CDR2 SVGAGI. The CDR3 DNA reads TGTGCCAGCAGTTCTACAGGGCTAGAAAATTCACCCCTCCACTTT. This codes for CASSSTGLENSPLHF.

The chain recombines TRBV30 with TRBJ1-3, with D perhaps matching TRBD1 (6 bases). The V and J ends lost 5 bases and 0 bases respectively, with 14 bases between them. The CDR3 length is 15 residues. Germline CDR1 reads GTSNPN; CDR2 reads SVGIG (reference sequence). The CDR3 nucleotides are TGTGCCTGGGGAGTAGACAGGTCCTCTGGAAACACCATATATTTT. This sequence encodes CAWGVDRSSGNTIYF.

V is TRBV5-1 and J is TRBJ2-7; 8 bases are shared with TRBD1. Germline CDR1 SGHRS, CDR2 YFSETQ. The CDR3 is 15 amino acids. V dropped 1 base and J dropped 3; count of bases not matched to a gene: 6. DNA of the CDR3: TGCGCCAGCAGCTTGTTTTCAGGGGGCGTCTACGAGCAGTACTTC. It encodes CASSLFSGGVYEQYF.

The CDR3 loop reads CATTGAIDTQYF. In DNA form, the CDR3 reads TGCGCCACCACTGGAGCGATAGATACGCAGTATTTT. This rearrangement joins TRBV10-2 to TRBJ2-3, with no clear D. V dropped 10 bases and J dropped 5 bases, with 13 bases sitting between them. CDR1 and CDR2 (germline): WSHSY, SAAADI. The CDR3 loop spans 12 amino acids.

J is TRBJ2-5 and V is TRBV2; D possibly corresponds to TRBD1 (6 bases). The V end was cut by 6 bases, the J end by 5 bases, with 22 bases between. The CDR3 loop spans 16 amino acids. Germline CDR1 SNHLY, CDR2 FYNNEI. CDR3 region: CASSVLYRELQETQYF. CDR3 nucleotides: TGTGCCAGCAGCGTACTCTACAGGGAATTGCAGGAGACCCAGTACTTC.